This T cell receptor beta chain appears in the sequencing data of a study of T-cell reconstitution after alpha-beta-depleted transplantation in children. CDR3 length: 15 residues. V was pared by 5 bases and J by 7 bases, with 21 bases between. Per germline, CDR1 LGHNA and CDR2 YSLEER. This clonotype turned up a few times. Unique molecular identifiers were incorporated into the prepared TCRbeta library. TCRdb processed the PCR reads anew with MiXCR; each CDR3 protein has one entry. The repertoire holds over 550,000 distinct CDR3 sequences, with about 10% as singletons. The material sequenced was PBMCs from the stem cell graft donor, taken from the stem cell graft. V is TRBV4-3 and J is TRBJ2-7; D might be TRBD2 (6 bases). The sequence came from a human donor who donated a stem cell graft to a child with acute myeloid leukemia. The CDR3, as DNA: TGCGCCAGCAGCGGCCAAGTCTCCCATGGGGGGGAGCAGTACTTC. Translating gives CASSGQVSHGGEQYF.